This TCR beta chain came from a study of CD8 T cells in ankylosing spondylitis. Findings of the study overall: Within ankylosing spondylitis blood, a TCR beta motif made up of fewer than ten highly homologous variants appeared to be characteristic. There was reportedly significant enrichment of clones that were disease-linked in matched ankylosing spondylitis synovial fluid. In peripheral blood, disease-linked CD8+ clones occurred at relatively low frequencies. Earlier work had already found some motif variants in reactive arthritis synovial fluid and blood.

Looked up from germline, CDR1 is SGHAT and CDR2 is FQNNGV. Trimming pared 1 base from V and 3 bases from J, leaving 7 bases between. The CDR3 spans 13 residues. Construction of TCR beta libraries was performed using quantitative 5'-RACE with molecular barcodes. TCRdb recomputed calls from the 5' RACE reads with MiXCR, one row per CDR3 protein. The table records some 200,000 distinct CDR3 sequences, about 7.3% of them present only once. At least ten counts were recorded for this clonotype. Its antigen remains unknown. The sample taken for sequencing was blood, either unsorted or a sorted T cell fraction (not recorded which). The clonotype was recovered from a male donor with ankylosing spondylitis. This sequence joins TRBV11-2 and TRBJ2-7; D is unclear. CDR3 sequence: CASSLAAGYEQYF. CDR3 bases: TGTGCCAGCAGCTTAGCGGCCGGCTACGAGCAGTACTTC.